This T cell receptor (beta chain) originates from a study of control samples from healthy donors and cancer patients. TCRdb's table, derived via immunoSEQ multiplex PCR, lists solely in-frame clones and lacks some. The top ten clones hold approximately 12% of a sample with around 250,000 clones, approximately 80% of them seen once. This clone appeared a single time. Deletions cut 4 bases from V and 0 bases from J, with 17 bases between. CDR1 is SNHLY and CDR2 is FYNNEI in the germline V gene. The CDR3 has 17 amino acids. The source material was PBMCs. The chain has TRBV2 and TRBJ2-3; maybe TRBD2 (6 bases). This clonotype originated in a woman aged 55-75 years with lung cancer. CDR3: CASSVGGGFASTDTQYF. CDR3 DNA: TGTGCCAGCAGTGTCGGGGGAGGCTTCGCTAGCACAGATACGCAGTATTTT.